The 25 T cell receptor beta chains below were found in one sample sequenced in a study of chemoradiotherapy in HPV16-positive cancers. Profiling relied on immunoSEQ multiplex PCR, and the TCRdb table lists in-frame clones only, not all of them. The sample contains roughly 12,000 clones, 85% to 90% of which appear only once. This sample comprised blood, obtained from a patient who underwent chemoradiotherapy. The receptors originated from a human donor with HPV-associated anogenital cancer.

V and J are TRBV7-3 and TRBJ2-3; tentatively, D is TRBD2 (6 bases). Germline V gene data show CDR1 as SGHTA and CDR2 as FQGTGA. V was pared by 2 bases and J by 3 bases, with 9 bases between. The length of the CDR3 is 14 residues. CDR3 region: CASSLWGETDTQYF. CDR3 nucleotide sequence: TGTGCCAGCAGCTTATGGGGGGAAACAGATACGCAGTATTTT.

The V gene is TRBV5-1, the J gene TRBJ2-2; perhaps D is TRBD1 or TRBD2 (6 bases each). The germline CDR1 and CDR2 sequences are SGHRS and YFSETQ. The CDR3 has 14 amino acids. The ends were cut back, 1 base at V and 6 bases at J, with 10 bases in the middle. Here the CDR3 reads CASSLSGGPGELFF. CDR3 in DNA: TGCGCCAGCAGCTTGTCCGGGGGCCCCGGGGAGCTGTTTTTT.

J is TRBJ1-1 and V is TRBV7-9, with a possible D match to TRBD1 (6 bases). This CDR3 contains 15 residues. Trimming removed 1 base at V and 4 bases at J, with 13 bases between. The V gene's germline CDR1 is SEHNR and CDR2 FQNEAQ (reference sequence). CDR3 sequence reads: CASSLGQAGITEAFF. CDR3 nucleotides: TGTGCCAGCAGCTTAGGACAGGCGGGAATCACTGAAGCTTTCTTT.

This sequence joins TRBV5-1 and TRBJ2-7; 16 bases map to TRBD2. The CDR3 sequence is 15 residues long. V was clipped by 4 bases and J by 7 bases; unmatched bases: 5. The germline V gene encodes CDR1 SGHRS and CDR2 YFSETQ. CDR3 loop: CASSPGLAGGKEQYV. Written as DNA, the CDR3 is TGCGCCAGCAGCCCGGGACTAGCGGGGGGGAAAGAGCAGTACGTC.

Remarks on this clone: The junction and the germline gene differ at one end; a read error may be behind it. Other nucleotide sequences in the sample specify the same CDR3. J is TRBJ2-6 and V is TRBV2, with 16 bases matching TRBD2. Germline V gives CDR1 SNHLY, CDR2 FYNNEI. The CDR3 loop spans 18 amino acids. CDR3 sequence (DNA): TGCGCCAGGGATGCCGGGACTAGCGGGGGGGCTGGGGCCAACGTCCTGACTTTC. It specifies CARDAGTSGGAGANVLTF.

This sequence joins TRBV9 and TRBJ2-5; no definite D call. V was clipped by 3 bases and J by 2 bases, with 11 bases between them. The CDR3 extends over 14 amino acids. Germline V lookup: CDR1 SGDLS, CDR2 YYNGEE. The CDR3 here is CASSAPTQQETQYF. CDR3 sequence (DNA): TGTGCCAGCAGCGCTCCCACGCAGCAAGAGACCCAGTACTTC. The entire variable domain, with the rest obtained from reference TRBV9 and TRBJ2-5, is as follows: DSGVTQTPKHLITATGQRVTLRCSPRSGDLSVYWYQQSLDQGLQFLIQYYNGEERAKGNILERFSAQQFPDLHSELNLSSLELGDSALYFCASSAPTQQETQYFGPGTRLLVL.

The chain couples TRBV21-1 to TRBJ2-5. TRBV21-1 is classified as a pseudogene. There are 17 residues in the CDR3. The CDR3 is CASSKGPLRKGQETQYF. CDR3 DNA: TGTGCCAGCAGCAAAGGCCCCTTGAGGAAGGGCCAAGAGACCCAGTACTTC.

V is TRBV5-6 and J is TRBJ2-2, with a tentative D call TRBD2 (7 bases). V was shortened by 3 bases and J by 4 bases, with 13 bases between the two germline ends. CDR1 SGHDT and CDR2 YYEEEE come from the germline V gene. This CDR3 is 15 amino acids long. The CDR3: CASSWGGRGTGELFF. The CDR3 DNA sequence: TGTGCCAGCAGCTGGGGGGGGCGCGGCACCGGGGAGCTGTTTTTT.

This rearrangement joins TRBV2 to TRBJ1-1, with TRBD1 matching over 10 bases. The CDR3 covers 16 residues. Germline assignment: CDR1 SNHLY and CDR2 FYNNEI. V was clipped by 3 bases and J by 1 base; unmatched bases: 5. This CDR3 is CASSDRDRGKNTEAFF. The CDR3 region has the DNA TGTGCCAGCAGTGACCGGGACAGGGGTAAGAACACTGAAGCTTTCTTT.

The chain recombines TRBV27 with TRBJ2-7; tentative D call: TRBD1 (6 bases). The germline CDR1 and CDR2 sequences are MNHEY and SMNVEV (reference sequence). CDR3 length: 13 residues. V shed 7 bases and J shed 4 bases, with 14 bases lying between them. CDR3: CASIPGHSYEQYF. For the CDR3, the DNA is TGTGCCAGCATCCCGGGACACTCGTACGAGCAGTACTTC.

The chain joins TRBV13 to TRBJ1-2; 7 positions agree with TRBD1. The CDR3 totals 14 residues. After removal of 5 bases from V and 8 bases from J, the junction contained 11 bases not matched to a gene. From germline, CDR1 is PRHDT and CDR2 FYEKMQ (reference sequence). CDR3 coding DNA: TGTGCCAGCAGCCGCGACAGGGAAAGATCGGGCTACACCTTC. Translation gives CASSRDRERSGYTF. Filled out from reference TRBV13 and TRBJ1-2, the complete variable domain reads AAGVIQSPRHLIKEKRETATLKCYPIPRHDTVYWYQQGPGQDPQFLISFYEKMQSDKGSIPDRFSAQQFSDYHSELNMSSLELGDSALYFCASSRDRERSGYTFGSGTRLTVV.

The V and J genes are TRBV7-8 and TRBJ1-5; tentatively, D is TRBD1 (5 bases). CDR1 SGHVS and CDR2 FQNEAQ come from the germline V gene. This CDR3 is built from 15 residues. The V and J ends lost 3 bases and 1 base respectively, with 10 bases between them. CDR3 coding DNA: TGTGCCAGCAGCTTGGGGGAAATGAGCAATCAGCCCCAGCATTTT. Translated, it gives CASSLGEMSNQPQHF.

This clone has only one observation. The J gene is TRBJ2-1, the V gene TRBV7-9, with a possible D match to TRBD2 (6 bases). Germline V CDR1 and CDR2: SEHNR, FQNEAQ (reference sequence). This CDR3 spans 13 amino acids. The V end lost 1 base, the J end lost 9 bases, and 10 bases lay between the germline ends. Here the CDR3 DNA reads TGTGCCAGCAGCTTAGGACTAGACCGTGAGCAGTTCTTC. Translation gives CASSLGLDREQFF.

The chain links TRBV29-1 to TRBJ1-2, with a tentative D call TRBD1 (6 bases). Trimming left V 8 bases short and J 8 bases short, with 21 bases between. The CDR3 covers 13 residues. Germline V lookup: CDR1 SQVTM, CDR2 ANQGSEA. CDR3 region: CSIVGRGDWGYTF. The CDR3 nucleotides read TGCAGCATCGTAGGGAGGGGGGACTGGGGCTACACCTTC.

V usage is TRBV27 and J usage is TRBJ1-1; no clear D. Germline V gene data show CDR1 as MNHEY and CDR2 as SMNVEV (reference sequence). The V and J ends lost 6 bases and 1 base respectively, with 12 bases between them. CDR3 length: 14 residues. DNA of the CDR3: TGTGCCAGCAGAGGGAGGGAGGGGAACACTGAAGCTTTCTTT. Amino acids: CASRGREGNTEAFF.

The V and J genes are TRBV27 and TRBJ1-1, with 8 bases matching TRBD1. The germline gives CDR1 MNHEY, CDR2 SMNVEV (reference sequence). The CDR3 consists of 13 residues. Trimming cost V 5 bases and J 11 bases; bases outside gene matches: 10. The CDR3 DNA reads TGTGCCAGCAGTCAAGCGACAGGGGCAGGGGCTTTCTTT. Translation gives CASSQATGAGAFF.

This sequence joins TRBV6-1 and TRBJ1-1, with TRBD1 as a possible D gene (6 bases). Germline assignment: CDR1 MNHNS and CDR2 SASEGT. The CDR3 covers 14 residues. The ends were cut back, 6 bases at V and 1 base at J, with 12 bases in the middle. CDR3 loop: CASRTGQKNTEAFF. The CDR3 nucleotides read TGTGCCAGCAGAACGGGACAAAAGAACACTGAAGCTTTCTTT.

The chain carries TRBV6-6 and TRBJ2-1; D is undetermined. Germline V gene data show CDR1 as MNHNY and CDR2 as SVGAGI (reference sequence). The CDR3 length is 13 residues. V lost 2 bases and J lost 6, with 8 bases in between. The CDR3 DNA follows: TGTGCCAGCAGTTACGGGCTAATCAATGAGCAGTTCTTC. Translated: CASSYGLINEQFF.

The rearrangement links TRBV7-9 to TRBJ1-1; D gene ambiguous. The CDR3 is 14 residues long. The germline gives CDR1 SEHNR, CDR2 FQNEAQ (reference sequence). The V gene lost 7 bases and the J gene lost 4 bases, with 16 bases spanning the gap. The CDR3 DNA follows: TGTGCCAGCACCTCATCTGGGTTAACCACTGAAGCTTTCTTT. Residues: CASTSSGLTTEAFF.

J is TRBJ2-3 and V is TRBV5-6, with TRBD2 identical over 9 bases. This CDR3 is built from 17 residues. V lost 5 bases and J lost 2; bases outside the gene matches: 12. CDR1 is SGHDT, CDR2 YYEEEE, per germline. DNA for the CDR3: TGTGCCAGCAGTGACCATTATAGCGGGGGATACACAGATACGCAGTATTTT. This codes for CASSDHYSGGYTDTQYF.

The chain carries TRBV7-3 and TRBJ2-1; D gene uncertain. The CDR3 totals 14 residues. Germline assignment: CDR1 SGHTA and CDR2 FQGTGA. Trimming took off 3 bases at V and 4 bases at J, with 10 bases between the two ends. The CDR3 nucleotides are TGTGCCAGCAGCTTTACGAGTAGTTACAATGAGCAGTTCTTC. Residues: CASSFTSSYNEQFF.

The chain recombines TRBV30 with TRBJ1-2, with 8 positions matching TRBD1. CDR1 is GTSNPN and CDR2 is SVGIG in the germline V gene (reference sequence). The V and J ends lost 7 bases and 8 bases, in that order; junction bases with no gene match: 15. The CDR3 consists of 14 residues. In DNA, the CDR3 is TGTGCCTCCCCGGGACCAGGGGGCGCGGGGGGCTACACCTTC. Amino acids: CASPGPGGAGGYTF.

Notes on this clone: One end of the junction is discordant with germline, which a read error may explain. This rearrangement joins TRBV6-1 to TRBJ2-3; D ambiguous. This CDR3 has 18 residues. The germline V gene has CDR1 MNHNS and CDR2 SASEGT. The chain's CDR3 is CASSEAPSLGHNTNTQYF. The CDR3 nucleotides read TGTGCCAGCAGTGAAGCCCCATCCTTAGGCCACAACACAAATACGCAGTATTTT.

The chain joins TRBV18 to TRBJ2-7, with D possibly matching TRBD1 (6 bases). CDR3 length equals 15 residues. V gave up 3 bases and J gave up 6 bases, with 18 bases separating them. The germline V gene has CDR1 KGHSH and CDR2 LQKENI. CDR3 residues: CASSPTGIRSGEQYV. As DNA, the CDR3 is TGTGCCAGCTCACCGACAGGAATACGATCGGGCGAGCAGTACGTC.

The chain combines TRBV5-1 with TRBJ2-1, with TRBD2 identical over 15 bases. J lost 9 bases, V lost 4 bases, and 5 bases had no gene match. Germline lookup yields CDR1 SGHRS and CDR2 YFSETQ. The CDR3 sequence is 15 residues long. Here the CDR3 DNA reads TGCGCCAGCAGCCCTAGGACTAGCGGGGGGGGTGAGCAGTTCTTC. Translated, it gives CASSPRTSGGGEQFF.